This TCR beta chain came from a study of shared clonotypes between healthy human individuals. Libraries were prepared by immunoSEQ multiplex PCR; TCRdb keeps only in-frame clonotypes and omits some of them. The sample carries more than 2,000,000 clones, 93% recorded once. Donors, healthy HIV-negative adults, lacked recent acute infections or vaccinations. Overall study findings and caveats: As a rule, naive subsets had a larger estimated richness than memory subsets. Naive CD4 clonotype sharing across several donors was about 5%.

About this clone: As yet, its antigen is unknown.

Sequencing input: naive CD4+ T cells from PBMCs. Stated subset: CD45RA+ positively selected. This receptor was obtained from a man between 18 and 29 years old in good health. Some clones in this sample may be carry-over from other donors' samples.

The CDR3 here is CASGRDRERHEQYF. The CDR3, as DNA: TGCGCCAGCGGCCGGGACAGAGAACGACACGAGCAGTACTTC. The gene calls are TRBV5-1 and TRBJ2-7; 7 bases map to TRBD1. The CDR3 has 14 amino acids. Germline V gene lookup returns CDR1 SGHRS and CDR2 YFSETQ. J gave up 5 bases and V 7 bases, and 12 bases lay outside the gene matches.